The sample holds many counts of the clone carrying this T cell receptor beta chain. What it binds is unknown. The record originates from a study of T cells after yellow fever vaccination. Regarding the study as a whole: Researchers noted that a small share of clonotypes showed up in both CD4 and CD8 compartments. The booster saw the reappearance of most primary-vaccination clones (96% CD4, about 90% CD8). One caveat is that FACS-sorted repertoires could contain abundant clonotypes contaminating from the bulk population.

TCRdb re-analysed the 5' RACE reads in MiXCR, keeping a single row per CDR3 protein. The profile covers a few hundred thousand distinct CDR3 sequences, with 18% appearing a single time and roughly a sixth taken by the ten largest. V lost 7 bases to trimming and J lost 6 bases, with 7 bases between them. Germline values: CDR1 SNHLY, CDR2 FYNNEI. The CDR3 covers 11 residues. J is TRBJ2-1 and V is TRBV2; the D is unclear. This receptor was identified in a man younger than 35 who received the YFV17D yellow fever vaccine. Source: PBMCs, taken before the yellow fever booster vaccination. The CDR3 DNA is TGTGCCAGCACTTGGGCCAATGAGCAGTTCTTC. This encodes CASTWANEQFF.